The clone carrying this T cell receptor (beta chain) has only a few counts. What it binds is unknown. Other DNA sequences within the sample encode an identical CDR3. The entirety of the isolated RNA underwent reverse transcription, so expressed TCRB transcripts were sequenced. Sequencing used immunoSEQ multiplex PCR; TCRdb keeps in-frame clones, though not all of them. Here the sample spans about 240,000 clones, about 14% being singletons. The CDR3 consists of 15 residues. J was trimmed by 5 bases and V by 0 bases; bases with no gene match: 3. Per the germline V gene, CDR1 is SGHNT and CDR2 is YYREEE (reference sequence). The sample originates from a study of beta chain features in type 1 diabetes. Study-wide results and limits: Moderate but significant shortening of TCRB CDR3s was recorded in all four CD4+ subsets from Type 1 diabetes patients.

This chain links TRBV5-4 with TRBJ2-5; 11 nucleotides agree with TRBD2. The material sequenced was naive CD4+ T cells from blood. The origin of this receptor is a man aged 25-45 years with type 1 diabetes. CDR3 bases: TGTGCCAGCAGCTTGGGGGGACTAGCGGAGGAGACCCAGTACTTC. Its protein is CASSLGGLAEETQYF.